This T cell receptor (beta chain) was sequenced in a study of cytomegalovirus exposure and HLA in healthy donors. Concerning this clone itself: Its matching antigen is unknown.

Study-level results: The investigators catalogued 150 to 200 TCR beta chains as cytomegalovirus-associated. High specificity and sensitivity for cytomegalovirus status were reported for the classifier. Later, an analysis found that TCR clusters from the first cohort tended to co-occur in the 95 to 150 validation repertoires.

While the first cohort had fewer than 850 subjects, the donors belonged to the separate validation cohort of 120 subjects. Some clones are missing from TCRdb's copy, which holds only in-frame ones; the method was immunoSEQ multiplex PCR. The repertoire consists of 150,000 to 200,000 clones, with more than 75% occurring once and the leading ten covering almost 1.5%. Germline lookup yields CDR1 SGHRS and CDR2 YFSETQ. The CDR3 covers 14 residues. V lost 1 base to trimming and J lost 10 bases, with 12 bases between them. The receptor was isolated from a woman in her late teens or twenties in good health and CMV-seronegative. The sequenced material came from PBMCs. This chain connects TRBV5-1 to TRBJ1-6, with D unresolved. The CDR3 DNA reads as TGCGCCAGCAGCTTGAACCGGGGTTCCTCACCCCTCCACTTT. Residues: CASSLNRGSSPLHF.